This T cell receptor (beta chain) was observed in a study of shared clonotypes between healthy human individuals. Study-level findings and limits: A generally larger estimated richness was seen in naive subsets than in memory subsets. Several donors showed sharing of about 4.6% of naive CD4 clonotypes.

This CDR3 is built from 15 residues. The V gene lost 4 bases and the J gene lost 0 bases, with 11 bases spanning the gap. Looked up from germline, CDR1 is SGHRS and CDR2 is YFSETQ. Donors were healthy HIV-negative adults without recent acute infections or vaccinations. The data were produced by immunoSEQ multiplex PCR, yet TCRdb's version contains in-frame clones alone and is incomplete. The top ten clones hold roughly 1.4% of a sample with under 1,100,000 clones, roughly 80% of them seen once. This clone was recorded only once. Its antigen is unknown. This TCR derives from a man younger than 30 in good health. The specimen sequenced was memory CD4+ T cells sorted from blood. Subset reported: CD45RA-negative fraction. The rearrangement links TRBV5-1 to TRBJ1-3; the D is unclear. CDR3 sequence reads: CASSPWPSSGNTIYF. DNA for the CDR3: TGCGCCAGCAGCCCTTGGCCTTCCTCTGGAAACACCATATATTTT. The full variable domain, rest sourced from reference TRBV5-1 and TRBJ1-3, is KAGVTQTPRYLIKTRGQQVTLSCSPISGHRSVSWYQQTPGQGLQFLFEYFSETQRNKGNFPGRFSGRQFSNSRSEMNVSTLELGDSALYLCASSPWPSSGNTIYFGEGSWLTVV.